The entry that follows covers one T cell receptor beta chain sequence. The clone's antigen remains unknown. No per-base quality is available; no much larger clone lies one base away. CDR1 and CDR2 (LGHNA, YNFKEQ) derive from the germline V gene. The junction shows trimming of 0 bases on V and 4 bases on J, plus 3 bases between the germline ends. The CDR3 sequence holds 13 residues, the cysteine and phenylalanine included. Left in the record is the CDR3 DNA by itself, 39 bases read in frame from the first base. To sequence the TCRbeta CDR3 region, genomic DNA was isolated from the sorted cells. The immunoSEQ Assay was used to sequence the TCRbeta CDR3 regions. In its TCRdb copy, this immuneACCESS table keeps in-frame sequences only and misses some clones. Where compared with another copy, unresolved V genes explain less than half of these, and the others have no known cause. A total of approximately 98,000 clones appear in this sample, approximately 90% of them only once. The ten largest clonotypes hold about 0.67% of the sample.

The trial excluded patients who had a history of autoimmune disease or who were on systemic immunosuppression. Peripheral blood for TCR sequencing was collected from all dose cohorts at baseline, on cycle 4 day 1, and on cycle 7 day 1. Samples came from an open-label, multicenter, first-in-human phase I dose-escalation trial of ivuxolimab. The trial enrolled adults with locally advanced or metastatic head and neck squamous cell, hepatocellular, melanoma or renal cell carcinoma. CD4+ and CD8+ T cells were sorted separately from peripheral blood before TCR sequencing. The sample comes from a study of OX40 agonist ivuxolimab in advanced cancers. In terms of the full investigation: The costimulatory receptor OX40 (CD134) was targeted by ivuxolimab, a fully human IgG2 agonistic monoclonal antibody. Intravenous ivuxolimab was administered to patients every 2 weeks at six dose levels: 0.01, 0.1, 0.3, 1.5, 3 and 10 mg/kg. Of the approximately 53 patients in dose escalation, about 19 had hepatocellular carcinoma, roughly 15 had melanoma, 9 had renal cell carcinoma and 9 had head and neck cancer. The dose-escalation cohort was about 86% male with a mean age of about 54 years, ranging from roughly 23 to 90. Prior anti-PD-1, anti-PD-L1 or anti-CTLA-4 therapy was permitted, and 30% to 45% of dose-escalation patients had received checkpoint inhibitors. Partial responses occurred in three dose-escalation patients, of whom one had hepatocellular carcinoma and two had cutaneous melanoma. The point of sequencing TCRbeta in the periphery was to test whether ivuxolimab changed TCR sequence diversity and drove clonal T-cell expansion. The monotherapy dose-escalation portion (N ≈ 52 patients) of the phase I ivuxolimab trial is reported in the paper.

Paper-wide results and their limitations: In the 0.1-3.0 mg/kg groups, partial responders had among the lowest normalized peripheral clonal expansion, particularly in CD8+ T cells. After ivuxolimab, expanded clones were on average more numerous among CD8+ T cells than among CD4+ T cells. Low levels of normalized T-cell clonal expansion were also seen in some patients who did not respond. At doses of 0.1 to 3.0 mg/kg, clonal expansion of both CD4+ and CD8+ blood T cells was observed from baseline to week 6. The antigen specificity of the clonally expanded peripheral T cells was not determined.

Sequencing was performed on CD4+ or CD8+ T cells sorted from blood, taken in a trial of the OX40 agonist ivuxolimab. The V and J genes are TRBV4-2 and TRBJ1-4; no D gene call is confident. This sequence originates from an adult with an advanced solid tumor such as melanoma, head and neck, liver or kidney cancer. The DNA sequence reads TGTGCCAGCAGCCAAGATCTTAATGAAAAACTGTTTTTT. Its protein is CASSQDLNEKLFF.